These T cell receptor beta chains were read from a single sample in a study of early T cells in non-severe SARS-CoV-2 infection. TCRdb analysed the 5' RACE reads with MiXCR anew, one entry per CDR3 protein. The sample lists 90,000 to 120,000 distinct CDR3 sequences, 11% occurring once. Sequencing was done on a sample of whole blood. These receptors originate from an adult who was a healthcare worker with PCR-confirmed SARS-CoV-2 infection or an uninfected control (not recorded which). CDR3s include the opening cysteine and the closing phenylalanine or tryptophan. The D gene is left open where the match is weak.

D: .
J: TRBJ1-2
V: TRBV28
CDR3: CASSLQRRGFYGYTF

D: .
J: TRBJ2-7
V: TRBV20-1
CDR3: CSARDILATYEQYF

D: .
J: TRBJ2-3
V: TRBV28
CDR3: CASSLSAGPDTQYF

D: TRBD2
J: TRBJ2-7
V: TRBV5-1
CDR3: CASSCRRSGSSGPNSYEQYF

D: .
J: TRBJ2-7
V: TRBV7-9
CDR3: CASSLGPGLTSYEQYF

D: .
J: TRBJ2-1
V: TRBV20-1
CDR3: CSARAGGNEQFF

D: TRBD1
J: TRBJ2-1
V: TRBV6-2/TRBV6-3
CDR3: CASSQRQGTFEQFF

D: TRBD1
J: TRBJ2-5
V: TRBV7-2
CDR3: CASSVYAGTGGETQYF

D: .
J: TRBJ2-1
V: TRBV11-2
CDR3: CASSSPGGYLSYNEQFF

D: TRBD2
J: TRBJ2-1
V: TRBV15
CDR3: CATSRELTSGSDEQFF

D: .
J: TRBJ2-7
V: TRBV2
CDR3: CASSESLLPPGNQYF

D: .
J: TRBJ1-5
V: TRBV28
CDR3: CASITGGGDQPQHF

D: .
J: TRBJ2-7
V: TRBV18
CDR3: CASSPRTDEQYF

D: .
J: TRBJ2-1
V: TRBV18
CDR3: CASSLQTQGQSSYNEQFF